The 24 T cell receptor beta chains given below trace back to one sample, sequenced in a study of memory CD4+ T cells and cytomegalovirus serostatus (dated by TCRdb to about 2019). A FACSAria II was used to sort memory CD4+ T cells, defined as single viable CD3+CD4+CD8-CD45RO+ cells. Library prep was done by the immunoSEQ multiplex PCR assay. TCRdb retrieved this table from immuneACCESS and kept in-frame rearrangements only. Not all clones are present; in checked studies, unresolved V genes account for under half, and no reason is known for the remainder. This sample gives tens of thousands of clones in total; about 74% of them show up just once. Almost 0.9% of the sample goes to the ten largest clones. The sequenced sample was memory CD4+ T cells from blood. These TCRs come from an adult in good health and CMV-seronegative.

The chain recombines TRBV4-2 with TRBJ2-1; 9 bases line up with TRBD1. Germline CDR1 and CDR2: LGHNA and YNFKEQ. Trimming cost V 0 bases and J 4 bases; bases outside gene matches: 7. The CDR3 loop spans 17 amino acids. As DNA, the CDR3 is TGTGCCAGCAGCCAAGATCAAGTAGGGACAGGGTACAATGAGCAGTTCTTC. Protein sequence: CASSQDQVGTGYNEQFF.

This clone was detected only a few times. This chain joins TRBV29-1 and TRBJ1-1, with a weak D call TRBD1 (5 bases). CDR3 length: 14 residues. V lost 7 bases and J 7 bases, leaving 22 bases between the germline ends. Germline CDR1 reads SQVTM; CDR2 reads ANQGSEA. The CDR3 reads CSAARSLRTIEAFF. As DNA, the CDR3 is TGCAGCGCAGCCAGGAGCCTTAGGACAATTGAAGCTTTCTTT.

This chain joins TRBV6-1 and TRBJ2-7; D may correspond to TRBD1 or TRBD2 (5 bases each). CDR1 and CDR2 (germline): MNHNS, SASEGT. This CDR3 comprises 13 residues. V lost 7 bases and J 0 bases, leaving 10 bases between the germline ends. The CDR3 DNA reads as TGTGCCAGCATAGGGACGGACTCCTACGAGCAGTACTTC. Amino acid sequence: CASIGTDSYEQYF.

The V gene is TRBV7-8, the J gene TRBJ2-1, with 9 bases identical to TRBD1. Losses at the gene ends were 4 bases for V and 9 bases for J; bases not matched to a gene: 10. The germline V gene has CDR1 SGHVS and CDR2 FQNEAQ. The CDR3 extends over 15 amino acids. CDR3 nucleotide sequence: TGTGCCAGCAGCTACCGGGACAGGGTGTACGGTGAGCAGTTCTTC. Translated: CASSYRDRVYGEQFF. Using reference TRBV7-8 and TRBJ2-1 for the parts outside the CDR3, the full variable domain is GAGVSQSPRYKVAKRGQDVALRCDPISGHVSLFWYQQALGQGPEFLTYFQNEAQLDKSGLPSDRFFAERPEGSVSTLKIQRTQQEDSAVYLCASSYRDRVYGEQFFGPGTRLTVL.

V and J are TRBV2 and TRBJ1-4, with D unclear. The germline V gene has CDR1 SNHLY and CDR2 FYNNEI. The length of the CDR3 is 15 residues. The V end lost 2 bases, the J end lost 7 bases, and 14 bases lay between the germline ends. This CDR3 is CASSESAIRGEKLFF. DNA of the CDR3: TGTGCCAGCAGTGAATCGGCAATTCGGGGTGAAAAACTGTTTTTT.

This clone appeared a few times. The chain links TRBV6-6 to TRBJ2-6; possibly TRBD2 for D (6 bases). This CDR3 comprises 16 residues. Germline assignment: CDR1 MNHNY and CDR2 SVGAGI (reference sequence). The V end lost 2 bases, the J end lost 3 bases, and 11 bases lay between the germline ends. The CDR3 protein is CASSYGGSRGANVLTF. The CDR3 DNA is TGTGCCAGCAGTTACGGGGGGAGCCGTGGGGCCAACGTCCTGACTTTC.

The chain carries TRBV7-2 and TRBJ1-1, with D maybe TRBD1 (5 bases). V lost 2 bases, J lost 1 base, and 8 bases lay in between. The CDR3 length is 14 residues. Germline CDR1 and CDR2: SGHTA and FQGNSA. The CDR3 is CASSLQGGNTEAFF. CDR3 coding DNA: TGTGCCAGCAGCTTACAGGGTGGGAACACTGAAGCTTTCTTT.

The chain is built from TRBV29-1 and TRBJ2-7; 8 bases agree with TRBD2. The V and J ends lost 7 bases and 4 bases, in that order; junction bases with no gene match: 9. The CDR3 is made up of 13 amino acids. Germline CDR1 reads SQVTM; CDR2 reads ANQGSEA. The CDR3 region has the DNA TGCAGCGGACAGAGCGGGAGAGGTTACGAGCAGTACTTC. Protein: CSGQSGRGYEQYF.

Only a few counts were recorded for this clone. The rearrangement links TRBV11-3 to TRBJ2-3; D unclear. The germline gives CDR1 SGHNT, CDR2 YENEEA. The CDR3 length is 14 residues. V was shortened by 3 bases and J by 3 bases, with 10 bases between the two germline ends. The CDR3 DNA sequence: TGTGCCAGCAGCTTTTCAGGTGGGACAGATACGCAGTATTTT. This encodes CASSFSGGTDTQYF.

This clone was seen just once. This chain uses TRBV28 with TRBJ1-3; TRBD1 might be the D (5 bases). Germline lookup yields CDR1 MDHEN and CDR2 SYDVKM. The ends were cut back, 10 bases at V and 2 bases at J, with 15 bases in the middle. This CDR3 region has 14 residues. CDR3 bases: TGTGCCACCTCGGGGCAGGGCACTGGAAACACCATATATTTT. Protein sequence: CATSGQGTGNTIYF.

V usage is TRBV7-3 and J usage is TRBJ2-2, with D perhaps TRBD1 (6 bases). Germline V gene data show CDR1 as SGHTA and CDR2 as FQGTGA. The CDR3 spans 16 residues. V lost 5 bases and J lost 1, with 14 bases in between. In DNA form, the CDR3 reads TGTGCCAGCAGCCCGGACAGCTACTTGAACACCGGGGAGCTGTTTTTT. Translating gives CASSPDSYLNTGELFF.

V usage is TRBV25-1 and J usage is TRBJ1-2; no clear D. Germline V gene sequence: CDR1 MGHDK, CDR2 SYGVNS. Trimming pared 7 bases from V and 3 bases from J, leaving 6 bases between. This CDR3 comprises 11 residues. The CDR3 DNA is TGTGCCAGCACCGCGGACTATGGCTACACCTTC. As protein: CASTADYGYTF.

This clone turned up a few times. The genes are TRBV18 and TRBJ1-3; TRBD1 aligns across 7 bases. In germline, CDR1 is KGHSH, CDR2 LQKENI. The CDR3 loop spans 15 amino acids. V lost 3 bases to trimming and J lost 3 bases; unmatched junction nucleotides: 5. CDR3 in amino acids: CASSPRQGDGNTIYF. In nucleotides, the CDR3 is TGTGCCAGCTCACCCCGACAGGGTGATGGAAACACCATATATTTT.

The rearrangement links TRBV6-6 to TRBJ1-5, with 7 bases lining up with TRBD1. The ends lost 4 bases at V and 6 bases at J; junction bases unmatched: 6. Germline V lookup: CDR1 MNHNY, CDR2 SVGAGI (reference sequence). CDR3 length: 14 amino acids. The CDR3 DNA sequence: TGTGCCAGCAGTTTGACAGGGACGGGTCAGCCCCAGCATTTT. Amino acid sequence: CASSLTGTGQPQHF.

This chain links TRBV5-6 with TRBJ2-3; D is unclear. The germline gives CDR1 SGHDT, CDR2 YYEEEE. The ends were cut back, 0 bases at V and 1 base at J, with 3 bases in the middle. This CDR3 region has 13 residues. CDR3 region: CASSLGGTDTQYF. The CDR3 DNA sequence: TGTGCCAGCAGCTTGGGGGGCACAGATACGCAGTATTTT.

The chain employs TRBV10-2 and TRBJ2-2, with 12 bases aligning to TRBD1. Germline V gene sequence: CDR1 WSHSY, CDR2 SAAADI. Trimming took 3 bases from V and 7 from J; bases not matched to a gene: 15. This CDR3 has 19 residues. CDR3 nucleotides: TGCGCCAGCAGTGATCTTTGGACACCGGGACAGGGGGCCTACGGGGAGCTGTTTTTT. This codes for CASSDLWTPGQGAYGELFF.

CDR3 protein: CASSVGQSGNTIYF. As DNA, the CDR3 is TGTGCCAGCAGCGTTGGACAGTCTGGAAACACCATATATTTT. The gene calls are TRBV2 and TRBJ1-3; D is perhaps TRBD1 (6 bases). Germline loops: CDR1 SNHLY, CDR2 FYNNEI. CDR3 length: 14 amino acids. The V end was cut by 6 bases, the J end by 1 base, with 10 bases between.

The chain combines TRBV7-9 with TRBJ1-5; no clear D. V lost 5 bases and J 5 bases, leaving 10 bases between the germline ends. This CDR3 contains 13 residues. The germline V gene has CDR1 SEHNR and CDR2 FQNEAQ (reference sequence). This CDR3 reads CASSGGGDQPQHF. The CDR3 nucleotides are TGTGCCAGCAGCGGAGGTGGCGATCAGCCCCAGCATTTT.

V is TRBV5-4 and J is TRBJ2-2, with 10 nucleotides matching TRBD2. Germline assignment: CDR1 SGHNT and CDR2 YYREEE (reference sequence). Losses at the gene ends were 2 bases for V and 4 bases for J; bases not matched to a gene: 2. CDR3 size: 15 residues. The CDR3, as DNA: TGTGCCAGCAGCTTATCTAGCGGGAGCACCGGGGAGCTGTTTTTT. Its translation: CASSLSSGSTGELFF.

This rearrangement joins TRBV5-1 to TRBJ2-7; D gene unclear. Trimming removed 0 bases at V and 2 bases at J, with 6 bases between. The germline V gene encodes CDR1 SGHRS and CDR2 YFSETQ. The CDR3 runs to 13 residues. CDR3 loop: CASSLGSTYEQYF. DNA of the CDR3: TGCGCCAGCAGCTTGGGCAGCACCTACGAGCAGTACTTC.

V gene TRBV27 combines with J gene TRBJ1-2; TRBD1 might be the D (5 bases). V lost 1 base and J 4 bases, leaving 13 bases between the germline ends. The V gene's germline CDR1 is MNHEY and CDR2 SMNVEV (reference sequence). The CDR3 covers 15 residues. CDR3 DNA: TGTGCCAGCAGTTTATTCTCGGGGACCTCCTATGGCTACACCTTC. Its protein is CASSLFSGTSYGYTF.

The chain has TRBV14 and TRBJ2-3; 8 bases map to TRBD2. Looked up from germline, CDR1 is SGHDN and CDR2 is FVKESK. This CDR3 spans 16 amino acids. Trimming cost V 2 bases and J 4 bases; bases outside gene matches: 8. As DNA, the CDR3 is TGTGCCAGCAGCCAAAGGAGCGGGAGTGAGTCAGATACGCAGTATTTT. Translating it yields CASSQRSGSESDTQYF.

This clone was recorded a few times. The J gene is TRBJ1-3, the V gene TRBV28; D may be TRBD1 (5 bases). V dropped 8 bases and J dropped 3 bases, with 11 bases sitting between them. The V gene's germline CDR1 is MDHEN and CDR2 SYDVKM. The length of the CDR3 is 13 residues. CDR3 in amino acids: CASSQGGGNTIYF. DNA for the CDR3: TGTGCCAGCTCTCAGGGAGGTGGAAACACCATATATTTT.

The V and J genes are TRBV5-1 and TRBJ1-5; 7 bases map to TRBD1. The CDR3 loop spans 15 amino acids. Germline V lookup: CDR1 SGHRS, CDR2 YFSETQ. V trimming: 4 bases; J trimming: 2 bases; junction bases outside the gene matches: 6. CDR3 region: CASSPTGTGNQPQHF. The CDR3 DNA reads TGCGCCAGCAGCCCAACTGGGACAGGCAATCAGCCCCAGCATTTT.